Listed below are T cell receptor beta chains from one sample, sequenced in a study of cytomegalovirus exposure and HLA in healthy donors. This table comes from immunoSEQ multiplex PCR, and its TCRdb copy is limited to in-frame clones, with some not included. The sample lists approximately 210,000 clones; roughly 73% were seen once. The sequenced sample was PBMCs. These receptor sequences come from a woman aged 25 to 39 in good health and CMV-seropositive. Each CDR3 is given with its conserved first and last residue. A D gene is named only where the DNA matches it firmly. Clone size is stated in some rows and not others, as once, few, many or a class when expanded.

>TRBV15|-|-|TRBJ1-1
CATSRDWAANTEAFF
TGTGCCACCAGCAGAGATTGGGCAGCGAACACTGAAGCTTTCTTT
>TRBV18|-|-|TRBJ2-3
CASSPAFPNTDTQYF
TGTGCCAGCTCACCCGCGTTCCCCAACACAGATACGCAGTATTTT
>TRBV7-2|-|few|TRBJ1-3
CASSLGGSGNTIYF
TGTGCCAGCAGCTTAGGAGGGTCTGGAAACACCATATATTTT
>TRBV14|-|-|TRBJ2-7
CASSHNSWTYEQYF
TGTGCCAGCAGCCACAACAGCTGGACCTACGAGCAGTACTTC
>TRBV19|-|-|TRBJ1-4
CASSAYQGRTNEKLFF
TGTGCCAGTAGTGCCTATCAGGGAAGAACTAATGAAAAACTGTTTTTT
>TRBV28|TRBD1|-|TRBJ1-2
CASSSPTRTGRGYTF
TGTGCCAGCAGCTCACCAACGAGGACAGGGCGAGGCTACACCTTC
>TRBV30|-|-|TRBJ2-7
CAWSGPEYEQYF
TGTGCCTGGAGTGGTCCGGAGTACGAGCAGTACTTC
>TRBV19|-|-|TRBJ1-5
CASSIGYSNQPQHF
TGTGCCAGTAGTATCGGGTATAGCAATCAGCCCCAGCATTTT
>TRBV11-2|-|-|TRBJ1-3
CASSLVALSGNTIYF
TGTGCCAGCAGCTTAGTAGCTCTCTCTGGAAACACCATATATTTT
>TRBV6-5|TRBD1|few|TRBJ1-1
CASSYTGGTEAFF
TGTGCCAGCAGTTACACAGGGGGCACTGAAGCTTTCTTT
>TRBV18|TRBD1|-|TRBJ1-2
CASHPLGGTVYGYTF
TGTGCCAGCCATCCTCTAGGAGGGACAGTCTATGGCTACACCTTC
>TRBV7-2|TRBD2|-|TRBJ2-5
CASSLGTSGRETQYF
TGTGCCAGCAGCTTAGGAACTAGCGGGAGAGAGACCCAGTACTTC
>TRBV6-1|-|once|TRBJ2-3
CASRRGFGTDTQYF
TGTGCCAGCAGACGAGGGTTTGGCACAGATACGCAGTATTTT
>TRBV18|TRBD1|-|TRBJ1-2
CASSLGQGGGYTF
TGTGCCAGCTCCCTGGGACAGGGAGGTGGCTACACCTTC
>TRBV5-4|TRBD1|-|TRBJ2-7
CASGTGAASYEQYF
TGTGCCAGCGGTACAGGGGCCGCTTCCTACGAGCAGTACTTC
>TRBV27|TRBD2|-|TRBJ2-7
CASRTTGGLGEQYF
TGTGCCAGCAGGACGACGGGGGGGTTGGGCGAGCAGTACTTC
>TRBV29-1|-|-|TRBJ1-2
CTTGSPNYGYTF
TGCACCACAGGGTCCCCCAACTATGGCTACACCTTC
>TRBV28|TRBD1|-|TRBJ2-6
CASSRTGSGANVLTF
TGTGCCAGCAGTCGGACAGGGTCAGGGGCCAACGTCCTGACTTTC
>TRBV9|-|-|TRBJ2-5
CASSSRGRETQYF
TGTGCCAGCAGCTCCAGGGGAAGGGAGACCCAGTACTTC
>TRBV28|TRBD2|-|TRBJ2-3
CASSLRRLAGVVDTQYF
TGTGCCAGCAGTTTAAGGCGACTAGCGGGGGTGGTAGATACGCAGTATTTT
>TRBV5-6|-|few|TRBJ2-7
CASSLGARVHEQYF
TGTGCCAGCAGCTTGGGAGCCCGGGTCCACGAGCAGTACTTC
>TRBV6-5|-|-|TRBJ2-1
CASSTREEQFF
TGTGCCAGCAGTACCCGGGAAGAGCAGTTCTTC